Reported below is one TCR beta chain. This entry is derived from a study of blood T cell repertoires in COVID-19. Background on the study: COVID-19 samples from acute and convalescent phases originated in the United States, Italy and Spain. T cells, B-cell-depleted T cells, or PBMCs supplied cDNA or gDNA.

As handled by the study authors: Scientists estimated how many nucleated cells there were by amplifying reference gene primers. Sequenced by immunoSEQ multiplex PCR; TCRdb stores in-frame clones only, minus some. D and trimming come from the DNA, and the V and J calls and clone size come from that table. The sample yields some 240,000 clones, roughly 80% seen once. Germline V gene data show CDR1 as MDHEN and CDR2 as SYDVKM. Trimming took 5 bases from V and 4 from J; bases not matched to a gene: 7. The CDR3 runs 15 residues. Sample: peripheral blood. The sequence was collected from a woman older than 75 with acute or convalescent COVID-19. The chain combines TRBV28 with TRBJ1-3; 8 positions match TRBD1. The CDR3 coding sequence is TGTGCCAGCAGTGGGTCGGACAGGGTCGGAAACACCATATATTTT. Its protein product is CASSGSDRVGNTIYF.